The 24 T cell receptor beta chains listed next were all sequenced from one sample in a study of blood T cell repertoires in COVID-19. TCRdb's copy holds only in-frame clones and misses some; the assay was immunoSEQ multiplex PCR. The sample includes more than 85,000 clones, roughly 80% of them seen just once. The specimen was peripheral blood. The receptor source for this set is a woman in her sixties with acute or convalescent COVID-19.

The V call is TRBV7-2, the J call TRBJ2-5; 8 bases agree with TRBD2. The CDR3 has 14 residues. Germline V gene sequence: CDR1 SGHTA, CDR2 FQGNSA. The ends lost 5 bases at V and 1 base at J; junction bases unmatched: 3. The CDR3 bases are TGTGCCAGCAGCCTGACTAGCGCCCAAGAGACCCAGTACTTC. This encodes CASSLTSAQETQYF.

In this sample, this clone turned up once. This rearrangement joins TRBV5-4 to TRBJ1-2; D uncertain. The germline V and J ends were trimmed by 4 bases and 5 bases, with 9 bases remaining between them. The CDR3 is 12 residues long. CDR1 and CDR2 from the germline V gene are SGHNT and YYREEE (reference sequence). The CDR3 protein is CASSAAVYGYTF. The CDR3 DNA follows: TGTGCCAGCAGCGCGGCTGTTTATGGCTACACCTTC.

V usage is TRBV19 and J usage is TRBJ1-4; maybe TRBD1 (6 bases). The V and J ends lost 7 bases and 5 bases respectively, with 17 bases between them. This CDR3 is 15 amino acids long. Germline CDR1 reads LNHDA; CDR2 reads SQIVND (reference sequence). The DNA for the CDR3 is TGTGCCAGTACCCTTGGCCGGGACAAGAATGAAAAACTGTTTTTT. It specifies CASTLGRDKNEKLFF.

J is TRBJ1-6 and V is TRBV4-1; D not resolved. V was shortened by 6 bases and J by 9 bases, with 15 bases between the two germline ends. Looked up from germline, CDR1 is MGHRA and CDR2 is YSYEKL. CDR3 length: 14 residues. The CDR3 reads CASRSELGISPLHF. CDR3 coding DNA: TGCGCCAGCAGGTCGGAACTCGGGATTTCACCCCTCCACTTT.

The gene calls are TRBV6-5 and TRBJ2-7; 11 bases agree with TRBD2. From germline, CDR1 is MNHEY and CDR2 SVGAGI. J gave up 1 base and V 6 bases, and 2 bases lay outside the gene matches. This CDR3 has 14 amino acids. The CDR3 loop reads CASSRLAGSYEQYF. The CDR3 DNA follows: TGTGCCAGCAGCAGACTAGCGGGATCCTACGAGCAGTACTTC.

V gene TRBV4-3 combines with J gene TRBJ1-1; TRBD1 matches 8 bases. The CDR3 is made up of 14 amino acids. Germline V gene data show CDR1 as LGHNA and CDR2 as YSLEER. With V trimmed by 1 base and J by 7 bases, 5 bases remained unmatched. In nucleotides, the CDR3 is TGCGCCAGCAGCCAAGTTACAGGGGGGGTTGAAGCTTTCTTT. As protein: CASSQVTGGVEAFF.

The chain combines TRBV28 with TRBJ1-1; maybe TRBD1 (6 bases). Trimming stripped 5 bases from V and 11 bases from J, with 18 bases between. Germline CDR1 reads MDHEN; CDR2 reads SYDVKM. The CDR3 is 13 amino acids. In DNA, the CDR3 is TGTGCCAGCAGTATCTCAGGGGAAGGTTTGGCTTTCTTT. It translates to CASSISGEGLAFF.

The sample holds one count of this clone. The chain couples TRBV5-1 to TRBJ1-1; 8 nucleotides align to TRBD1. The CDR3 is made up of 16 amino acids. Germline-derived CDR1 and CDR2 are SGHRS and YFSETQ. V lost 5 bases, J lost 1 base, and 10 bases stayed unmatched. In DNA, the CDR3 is TGCGCCAGCAGTTCAACGACAGGGGTCCAGAACACTGAAGCTTTCTTT. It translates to CASSSTTGVQNTEAFF.

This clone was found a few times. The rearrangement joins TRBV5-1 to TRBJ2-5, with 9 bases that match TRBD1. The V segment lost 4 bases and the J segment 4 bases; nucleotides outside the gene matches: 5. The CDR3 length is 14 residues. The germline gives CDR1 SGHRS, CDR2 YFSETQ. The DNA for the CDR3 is TGCGCCAGCAGCCAACAGACAGGGGGAGAGACCCAGTACTTC. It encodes CASSQQTGGETQYF.

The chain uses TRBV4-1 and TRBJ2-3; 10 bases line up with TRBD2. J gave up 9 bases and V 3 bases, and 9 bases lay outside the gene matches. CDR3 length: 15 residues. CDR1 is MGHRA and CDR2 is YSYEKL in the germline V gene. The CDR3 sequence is CASSQERGGAGTQYF. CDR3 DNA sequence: TGCGCCAGCAGCCAGGAGCGGGGGGGAGCAGGCACGCAGTATTTT.

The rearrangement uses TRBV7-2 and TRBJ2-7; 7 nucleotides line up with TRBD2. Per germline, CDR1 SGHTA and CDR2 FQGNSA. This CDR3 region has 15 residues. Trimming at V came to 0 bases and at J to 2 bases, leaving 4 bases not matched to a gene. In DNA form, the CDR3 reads TGTGCCAGCAGCTTAGCAGGGACTACCACCTACGAGCAGTACTTC. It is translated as CASSLAGTTTYEQYF.

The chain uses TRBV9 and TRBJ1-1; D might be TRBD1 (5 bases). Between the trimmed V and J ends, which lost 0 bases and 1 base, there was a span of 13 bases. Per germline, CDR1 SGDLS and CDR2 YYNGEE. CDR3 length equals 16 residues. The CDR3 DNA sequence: TGTGCCAGCAGCGTAGGACAGACGGCAGAGAACACTGAAGCTTTCTTT. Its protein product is CASSVGQTAENTEAFF. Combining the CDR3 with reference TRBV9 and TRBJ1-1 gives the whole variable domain DSGVTQTPKHLITATGQRVTLRCSPRSGDLSVYWYQQSLDQGLQFLIQYYNGEERAKGNILERFSAQQFPDLHSELNLSSLELGDSALYFCASSVGQTAENTEAFFGQGTRLTVV.

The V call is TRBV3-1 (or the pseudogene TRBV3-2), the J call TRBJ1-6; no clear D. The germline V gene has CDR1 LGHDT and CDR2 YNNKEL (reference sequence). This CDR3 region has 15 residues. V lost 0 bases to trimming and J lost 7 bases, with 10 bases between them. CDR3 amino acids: CASSQDRRKNSPLHF. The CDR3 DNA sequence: TGTGCCAGCAGCCAAGATCGCAGGAAAAATTCACCCCTCCACTTT.

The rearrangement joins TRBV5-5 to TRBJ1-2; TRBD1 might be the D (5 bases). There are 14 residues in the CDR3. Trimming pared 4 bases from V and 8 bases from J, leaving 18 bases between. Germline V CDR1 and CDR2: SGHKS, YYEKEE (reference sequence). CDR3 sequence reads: CASSALGTGGGYTF. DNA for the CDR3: TGTGCCAGCAGCGCCTTGGGCACCGGGGGGGGCTACACCTTC.

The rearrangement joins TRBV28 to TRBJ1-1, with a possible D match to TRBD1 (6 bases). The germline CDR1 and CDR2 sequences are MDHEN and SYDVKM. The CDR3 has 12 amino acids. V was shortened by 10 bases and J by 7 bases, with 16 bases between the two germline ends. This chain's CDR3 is CAMTDRKNEAFF. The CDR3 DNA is TGTGCCATGACCGACAGGAAGAATGAAGCTTTCTTT.

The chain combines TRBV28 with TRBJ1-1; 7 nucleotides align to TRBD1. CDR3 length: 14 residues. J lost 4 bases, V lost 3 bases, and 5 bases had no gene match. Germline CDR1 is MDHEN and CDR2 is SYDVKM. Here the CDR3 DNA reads TGTGCCAGCAGTTTCAGCAGGGGGGTCACTGAAGCTTTCTTT. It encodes CASSFSRGVTEAFF.

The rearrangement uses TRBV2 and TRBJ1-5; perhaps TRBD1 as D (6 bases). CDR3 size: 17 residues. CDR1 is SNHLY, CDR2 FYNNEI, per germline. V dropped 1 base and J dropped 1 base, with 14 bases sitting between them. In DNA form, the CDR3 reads TGTGCCAGCAGTGAAGACAGGTCAAGGGGGAGCAATCAGCCCCAGCATTTT. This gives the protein CASSEDRSRGSNQPQHF.

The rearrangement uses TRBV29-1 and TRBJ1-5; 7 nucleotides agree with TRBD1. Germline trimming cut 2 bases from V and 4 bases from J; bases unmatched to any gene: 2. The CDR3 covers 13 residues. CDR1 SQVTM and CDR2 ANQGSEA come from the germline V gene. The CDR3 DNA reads TGCAGCGTTGAACCAGGGGGGAATCAGCCCCAGCATTTT. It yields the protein CSVEPGGNQPQHF.

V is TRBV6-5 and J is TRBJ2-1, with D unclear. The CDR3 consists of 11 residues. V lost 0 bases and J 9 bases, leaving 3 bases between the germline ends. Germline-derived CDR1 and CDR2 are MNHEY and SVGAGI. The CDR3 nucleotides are TGTGCCAGCAGTTACTCCCGTGAGCAGTTCTTC. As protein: CASSYSREQFF.

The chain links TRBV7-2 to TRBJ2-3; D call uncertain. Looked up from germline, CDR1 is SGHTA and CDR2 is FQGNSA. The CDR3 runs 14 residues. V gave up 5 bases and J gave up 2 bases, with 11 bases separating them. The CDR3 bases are TGTGCCAGCAGCCACCAGTATACCACAGATACGCAGTATTTT. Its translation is CASSHQYTTDTQYF. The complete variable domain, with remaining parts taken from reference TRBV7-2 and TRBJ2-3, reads GAGVSQSPSNKVTEKGKDVELRCDPISGHTALYWYRQSLGQGLEFLIYFQGNSAPDKSGLPSDRFSAERTGGSVSTLTIQRTQQEDSAVYLCASSHQYTTDTQYFGPGTRLTVL.

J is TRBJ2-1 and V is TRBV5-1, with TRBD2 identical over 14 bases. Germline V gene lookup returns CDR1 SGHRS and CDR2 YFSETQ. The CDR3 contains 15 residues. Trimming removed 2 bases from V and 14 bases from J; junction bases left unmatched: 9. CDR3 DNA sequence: TGCGCCAGCAGCTTATCCGGGACTAGCGGGGGCACAGAGTTCTTC. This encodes CASSLSGTSGGTEFF.

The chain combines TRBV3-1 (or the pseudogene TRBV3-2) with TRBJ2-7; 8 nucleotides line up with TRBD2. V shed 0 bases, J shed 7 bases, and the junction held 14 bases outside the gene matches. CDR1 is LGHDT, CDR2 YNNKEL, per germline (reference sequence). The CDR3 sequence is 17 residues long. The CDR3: CASSQEVLGVAGREQYF. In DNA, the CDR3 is TGTGCCAGCAGCCAAGAAGTTTTAGGGGTAGCGGGGAGAGAGCAGTACTTC.

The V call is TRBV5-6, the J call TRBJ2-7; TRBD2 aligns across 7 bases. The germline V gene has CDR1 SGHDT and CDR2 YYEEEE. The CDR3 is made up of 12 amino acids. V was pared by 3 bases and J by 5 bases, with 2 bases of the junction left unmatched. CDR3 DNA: TGTGCCAGCAGCTCCGGACTAGACGAGCAGTACTTC. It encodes CASSSGLDEQYF. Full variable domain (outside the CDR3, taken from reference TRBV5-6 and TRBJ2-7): DAGVTQSPTHLIKTRGQQVTLRCSPKSGHDTVSWYQQALGQGPQFIFQYYEEEERQRGNFPDRFSGHQFPNYSSELNVNALLLGDSALYLCASSSGLDEQYFGPGTRLTVT.

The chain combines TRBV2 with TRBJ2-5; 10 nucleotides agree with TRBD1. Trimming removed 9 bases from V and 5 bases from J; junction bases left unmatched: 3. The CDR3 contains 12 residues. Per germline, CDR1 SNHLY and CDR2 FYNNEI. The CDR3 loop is CARGQGGETQYF. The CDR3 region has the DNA TGTGCCAGAGGACAGGGGGGGGAGACCCAGTACTTC.